Detailed here is one T cell receptor (beta chain). What it binds is unknown. The data are from a study of shared clonotypes between healthy human individuals. The overall study: Each donor contributed plates that comprised three CD4 naive, three CD4 memory, two CD8 naive and one CD8 memory. The study, taken as a whole, reports: It was expected that sequencing depth would affect clonotype sharing among donors. Clonotypes which were not shared had lower generation probabilities than clonotypes that all four donors shared.

The naive CD8 fraction comprised CD45RO-negative cells positively selected for CCR7 and excluded terminally differentiated effector memory CD45RA+ cells. The CDR3 is 15 residues long. Germline CDR1 SGHAT, CDR2 FQDESV (reference sequence). Trimming removed 1 base from V and 2 bases from J, with 10 bases in between. Sequencing was performed with immunoSEQ multiplex PCR; in TCRdb, only in-frame clones are kept and a portion is missing. In the table there are 2 million to 2.5 million clones, around 96% of which are singletons. The origin of this receptor is a man aged 18 to 35 in good health. Input material: naive CD8+ T cells sorted from blood. The chain couples TRBV11-1 to TRBJ2-3; D uncertain. The CDR3 here is CASSLVSGNTDTQYF. Here the CDR3 DNA reads TGTGCCAGCAGCTTAGTTTCAGGAAACACAGATACGCAGTATTTT.